Given below is one TCR beta chain in context. The antigen is unknown. Presence of unique molecular identifiers characterized the TCR beta cDNA libraries. Each batch of about 0.95 to 10 million T cells produced roughly 500,000 cDNA molecules. TCRdb itself ran the PCR reads through MiXCR, one entry per CDR3 protein. The table lists more than 450,000 distinct CDR3 sequences, about a third of them singletons, with about 5.6% in the top ten. This specimen belongs to a study of post-analysis software for immune sequencing data. About the research overall: Included courses were relapsing-remitting and secondary progressive multiple sclerosis; progressive-relapsing multiple sclerosis was also included.

Study-level results: The study found significantly lower normalized Chao1 diversity in multiple sclerosis patients than in controls. Analysis by F measure revealed that same-batch samples clustered strongly together.

Sequenced input: blood. The TCR originated in a girl under 18 with multiple sclerosis.

CDR3 nucleotide sequence: TGTGCCAGCAGTTATAGGGGTGAGGAGACCCAGTACTTC. Protein: CASSYRGEETQYF. This sequence joins TRBV6-5 and TRBJ2-5; tentative D call: TRBD1 (5 bases). This CDR3 has 13 amino acids. CDR1 is MNHEY and CDR2 is SVGAGI in the germline V gene. Trimming shortened V by 3 bases and J by 5 bases, and 10 bases separated the two germline ends.